This T cell receptor (beta chain) was sequenced in a study of cytomegalovirus exposure and HLA in healthy donors. General study results and limits: Diagnosis of cytomegalovirus status made by the classifier reportedly showed high specificity and sensitivity.

It was with 60 Vbeta and 13 Jbeta primers that the PCR ran. Clones were sequenced by immunoSEQ multiplex PCR, and TCRdb holds only the in-frame ones, with some missing. The table has 100,000 or so clones, roughly 13% seen once. Details on this clone: Its antigen is as yet unknown. This likely comes from a read error, as the CDR3 has no conserved phenylalanine or tryptophan at its end.

V lost 0 bases, J lost 7 bases, and 20 bases lay in between. There are 16 residues in the CDR3. Germline values: CDR1 SGHDT, CDR2 YYEEEE. The specimen sequenced was PBMCs. This chain connects TRBV5-6 to TRBJ2-7; D is perhaps TRBD2 (7 bases). The receptor was isolated from a man aged 35-49 years in good health and CMV-seropositive. The CDR3, as DNA: TGTGCCAGCAGCTTGGGGGGGCGGGGGACCCTTGATGAGCAGTACCTC. Translating gives CASSLGGRGTLDEQYL.